The next 20 T cell receptor beta chains were all read from a single sample in a study of cytomegalovirus exposure and HLA in healthy donors. Vbeta (60) and Jbeta (13) primers were used in the PCR. Profiled with immunoSEQ multiplex PCR; TCRdb holds only in-frame clones, not every one. The sample lists 150,000 to 200,000 clones, approximately 81% occurring once. Sequencing input: PBMCs. All receptors derive from a boy younger than 18 in good health and CMV-seronegative.

The chain recombines TRBV9 with TRBJ2-7, with D maybe TRBD1 (6 bases). The CDR3 spans 20 residues. V was trimmed by 3 bases and J by 1 base, leaving 29 bases between them. The germline V gene has CDR1 SGDLS and CDR2 YYNGEE. Written as DNA, the CDR3 is TGTGCCAGCAGCGCACGGAGAAACAGGGTTGGTAGGTCAAGGTCCTACGAGCAGTACTTC. Translating it yields CASSARRNRVGRSRSYEQYF. The full variable domain, rest sourced from reference TRBV9 and TRBJ2-7, is DSGVTQTPKHLITATGQRVTLRCSPRSGDLSVYWYQQSLDQGLQFLIQYYNGEERAKGNILERFSAQQFPDLHSELNLSSLELGDSALYFCASSARRNRVGRSRSYEQYFGPGTRLTVT.

The rearrangement uses TRBV7-2 and TRBJ2-3; D is uncertain. This CDR3 region has 13 residues. The germline V gene has CDR1 SGHTA and CDR2 FQGNSA. With 5 bases removed from V and 1 base from J, the gap between germline ends came to 7 bases. The CDR3 coding sequence is TGTGCCAGCAGCCTGCCAGGCACAGATACGCAGTATTTT. Protein product: CASSLPGTDTQYF. The full variable domain, its missing parts supplied by reference TRBV7-2 and TRBJ2-3, is GAGVSQSPSNKVTEKGKDVELRCDPISGHTALYWYRQSLGQGLEFLIYFQGNSAPDKSGLPSDRFSAERTGGSVSTLTIQRTQQEDSAVYLCASSLPGTDTQYFGPGTRLTVL.

CDR3 coding DNA: TGTGCCAGCAGCCGGGAAATGAACACTGAAGCTTTCTTT. Residues: CASSREMNTEAFF. The chain carries TRBV7-3 and TRBJ1-1; D remains ambiguous. Trimming shortened V by 5 bases and J by 0 bases, and 7 bases separated the two germline ends. Germline CDR1 reads SGHTA; CDR2 reads FQGTGA. The CDR3 length is 13 residues. The variable domain in full, with the rest retrieved from reference TRBV7-3 and TRBJ1-1, is GAGVSQTPSNKVTEKGKYVELRCDPISGHTALYWYRQSLGQGPEFLIYFQGTGAADDSGLPNDRFFAVRPEGSVSTLKIQRTERGDSAVYLCASSREMNTEAFFGQGTRLTVV.

The chain couples TRBV6-5 to TRBJ2-3; 7 positions agree with TRBD2. Losses at the gene ends were 4 bases for V and 1 base for J; bases not matched to a gene: 5. Germline CDR1 and CDR2: MNHEY and SVGAGI. There are 15 residues in the CDR3. The CDR3 bases are TGTGCCAGCAGTTGGGGGGGAGAGCGCACAGATACGCAGTATTTT. Its protein product is CASSWGGERTDTQYF.

V gene TRBV30 combines with J gene TRBJ1-5; perhaps TRBD1 as D (5 bases). The V end lost 2 bases, the J end lost 5 bases, and 16 bases lay between the germline ends. Germline CDR1 and CDR2: GTSNPN and SVGIG (reference sequence). The CDR3 covers 15 residues. The chain's CDR3 is CAWSIIGRVDQPQHF. The CDR3 nucleotides read TGTGCCTGGAGTATAATTGGCAGGGTGGATCAGCCCCAGCATTTT.

V is TRBV27 and J is TRBJ2-2; no clear D. With 2 bases removed from V and 5 bases from J, the gap between germline ends came to 6 bases. From germline, CDR1 is MNHEY and CDR2 SMNVEV (reference sequence). This CDR3 has 13 residues. This chain's CDR3 is CASSLIQTGELFF. DNA for the CDR3: TGTGCCAGCAGTTTAATCCAAACCGGGGAGCTGTTTTTT.

This clone came up a few times. V is TRBV25-1 and J is TRBJ1-5, with D perhaps TRBD1 (6 bases). CDR1 and CDR2 from the germline V gene are MGHDK and SYGVNS. The CDR3 consists of 14 residues. The V and J ends lost 4 bases and 3 bases respectively, with 10 bases between them. The CDR3 nucleotides are TGTGCCAGCAGTGGAACAGGGATCAATCAGCCCCAGCATTTT. It is translated as CASSGTGINQPQHF.

This chain uses TRBV7-2 with TRBJ1-3; D remains unclear. Germline V gene data show CDR1 as SGHTA and CDR2 as FQGNSA. The CDR3 loop spans 15 amino acids. With 1 base removed from V and 4 bases from J, the gap between germline ends came to 11 bases. The CDR3 sequence is CASSLGNWAGNTIYF. The CDR3 DNA reads TGTGCCAGCAGCTTAGGGAACTGGGCCGGAAACACCATATATTTT.

V gene TRBV5-6 combines with J gene TRBJ2-7; the match to TRBD2 covers 7 bases. Per the germline V gene, CDR1 is SGHDT and CDR2 is YYEEEE. Trimming removed 4 bases from V and 2 bases from J; junction bases left unmatched: 9. This CDR3 has 15 amino acids. The CDR3 loop is CASSGGDYQPYEQYF. CDR3 bases: TGTGCCAGCAGCGGGGGGGACTACCAACCCTACGAGCAGTACTTC.

V and J are TRBV30 and TRBJ1-3; weak D call: TRBD1 (6 bases). V gave up 0 bases and J gave up 0 bases, with 12 bases separating them. Looked up from germline, CDR1 is GTSNPN and CDR2 is SVGIG (reference sequence). The CDR3 has 16 residues. The CDR3 nucleotides are TGTGCCTGGAGTGTCGGGACACCGACCTCTGGAAACACCATATATTTT. Translation gives CAWSVGTPTSGNTIYF.

This clone was counted between two and nine times. The V gene is TRBV28, the J gene TRBJ2-1, with 7 bases lining up with TRBD2. This CDR3 region has 17 residues. V trimming: 10 bases; J trimming: 2 bases; junction bases outside the gene matches: 17. The germline V gene encodes CDR1 MDHEN and CDR2 SYDVKM. DNA for the CDR3: TGTGCCACCAGCCAGGTTAACGGGAGGCCCCCCTACAATGAGCAGTTCTTC. Protein: CATSQVNGRPPYNEQFF.

The CDR3 DNA sequence: TGTGCCAGCAGTTACCCGGGACAGGGGGTTGCTGAAGCTTTCTTT. As protein: CASSYPGQGVAEAFF. This rearrangement joins TRBV6-6 to TRBJ1-1; 11 bases are a match to TRBD1. The length of the CDR3 is 15 residues. The germline V gene encodes CDR1 MNHNY and CDR2 SVGAGI (reference sequence). Germline trimming cut 2 bases from V and 6 bases from J; bases unmatched to any gene: 5.

The V call is TRBV4-1, the J call TRBJ1-5, with 7 bases identical to TRBD1. Trimming took 5 bases from V and 4 from J; bases not matched to a gene: 8. The CDR3 length is 15 residues. Germline V lookup: CDR1 MGHRA, CDR2 YSYEKL. The CDR3 DNA reads TGCGCCAGCAGCTCTCTGGGACAGCCGAATCAGCCCCAGCATTTT. It is translated as CASSSLGQPNQPQHF.

The genes are TRBV6-5 and TRBJ2-5, with 8 bases fitting TRBD2. Germline V lookup: CDR1 MNHEY, CDR2 SVGAGI. The CDR3 length is 16 residues. V lost 0 bases, J lost 2 bases, and 5 bases stayed unmatched. The CDR3 DNA reads as TGTGCCAGCAGTTACTCTCCAGCGGGAGTACAAGAGACCCAGTACTTC. Its translation: CASSYSPAGVQETQYF.

This sequence joins TRBV19 and TRBJ2-1, with 9 bases matching TRBD2. After removal of 7 bases from V and 0 bases from J, the junction contained 13 bases not matched to a gene. The CDR3 covers 18 residues. Germline values: CDR1 LNHDA, CDR2 SQIVND (reference sequence). Here the CDR3 DNA reads TGTGCCAGTAAAGCCCTTCTAGCGGGGCTAAGCTCCTACAATGAGCAGTTCTTC. Its translation: CASKALLAGLSSYNEQFF.

This chain uses TRBV27 with TRBJ2-3; TRBD2 aligns across 7 bases. The CDR3 has 16 residues. The ends lost 7 bases at V and 4 bases at J; junction bases unmatched: 14. From germline, CDR1 is MNHEY and CDR2 SMNVEV (reference sequence). The DNA for the CDR3 is TGTGCCAGCACCCGTCTAGCGGTCGGGGACCCAGATACGCAGTATTTT. It is translated as CASTRLAVGDPDTQYF.

V usage is TRBV4-2 and J usage is TRBJ2-1, with a tentative D call TRBD2 (5 bases). CDR1 is LGHNA and CDR2 is YNFKEQ in the germline V gene. The CDR3 loop spans 16 amino acids. V gave up 5 bases and J gave up 8 bases, with 22 bases separating them. Here the CDR3 reads CASSALDWVFEDEQFF. The CDR3 region has the DNA TGTGCCAGCAGCGCGCTGGACTGGGTGTTCGAGGATGAGCAGTTCTTC.

The V gene is TRBV5-1, the J gene TRBJ1-4; 8 bases line up with TRBD1. Germline CDR1 reads SGHRS; CDR2 reads YFSETQ. With V trimmed by 0 bases and J by 5 bases, 0 bases remained unmatched. The CDR3 consists of 14 residues. The CDR3 spells CASSLGQGNEKLFF. The CDR3 DNA reads as TGCGCCAGCAGCTTGGGACAGGGGAATGAAAAACTGTTTTTT.

The V gene is TRBV27, the J gene TRBJ2-1; 9 bases align to TRBD2. V shed 3 bases, J shed 10 bases, and the junction held 7 bases outside the gene matches. CDR1 is MNHEY and CDR2 is SMNVEV in the germline V gene (reference sequence). The CDR3 contains 14 residues. The CDR3 coding sequence is TGTGCCAGCAGTTTGCGGGAGGGCCTAGGGGAGCAGTTCTTC. Protein sequence: CASSLREGLGEQFF.

The V and J genes are TRBV25-1 and TRBJ1-2; perhaps TRBD1 as D (5 bases). Trimming cost V 1 base and J 8 bases, with 14 bases left between them. Per the germline V gene, CDR1 is MGHDK and CDR2 is SYGVNS. The CDR3 is made up of 14 amino acids. The CDR3 DNA sequence: TGTGCCAGCAGTGAATTGCAGGGCAATATGGGCTACACCTTC. This gives the protein CASSELQGNMGYTF.